This T cell receptor (beta chain) was obtained from a study of blood T cell repertoires in COVID-19. Study-level background: PBMCs, B-cell-depleted T cells, or T cells were the source of the cDNA or gDNA that made up the material.

A note on this clone: Possible read error: a much larger clone is one base away. Other DNA sequences in this sample translate to the same CDR3.

Deletions cut 6 bases from V and 0 bases from J, with 29 bases between. The length of the CDR3 is 20 residues. Looked up from germline, CDR1 is LNHDA and CDR2 is SQIVND (reference sequence). The authors' processing: Estimated nucleated cell counts came from reference gene primer amplification. The method was immunoSEQ multiplex PCR; TCRdb's version includes in-frame clones alone and lacks a portion of them. D and trimming were read from the DNA, whereas the V and J calls and clone size are those reported in that table. This sample has 140,000 to 150,000 clones; around 85% occur once, and the top ten carry approximately 8%.

The clonotype originates from an older woman with COVID-19, enrolled during active disease. The sequencing input was peripheral blood. The chain employs TRBV19 and TRBJ1-1, with D unresolved. For the CDR3, the DNA is TGTGCCAGTAGAATCCTCCCTCGACGGGGAGCGAGCTTTATGAACACTGAAGCTTTCTTT. Amino acids: CASRILPRRGASFMNTEAFF.